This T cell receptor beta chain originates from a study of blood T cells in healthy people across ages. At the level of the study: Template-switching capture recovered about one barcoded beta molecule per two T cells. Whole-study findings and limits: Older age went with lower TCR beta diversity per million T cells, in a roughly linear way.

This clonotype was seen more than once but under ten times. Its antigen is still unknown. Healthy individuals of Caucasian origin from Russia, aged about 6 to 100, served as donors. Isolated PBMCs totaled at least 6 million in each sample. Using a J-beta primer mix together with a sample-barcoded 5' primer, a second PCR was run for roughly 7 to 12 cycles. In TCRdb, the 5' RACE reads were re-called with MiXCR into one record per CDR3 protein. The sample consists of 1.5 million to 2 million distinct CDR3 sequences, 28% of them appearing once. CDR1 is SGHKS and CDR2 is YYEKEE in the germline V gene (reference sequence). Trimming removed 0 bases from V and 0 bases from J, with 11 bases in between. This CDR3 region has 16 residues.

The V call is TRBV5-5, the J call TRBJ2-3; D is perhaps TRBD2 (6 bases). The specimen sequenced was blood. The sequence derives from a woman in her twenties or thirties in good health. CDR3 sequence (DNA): TGTGCCAGCAGCTTGGGGAGGGGCGGGAGCACAGATACGCAGTATTTT. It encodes CASSLGRGGSTDTQYF. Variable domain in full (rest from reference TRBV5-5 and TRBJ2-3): DAGVTQSPTHLIKTRGQQVTLRCSPISGHKSVSWYQQVLGQGPQFIFQYYEKEERGRGNFPDRFSARQFPNYSSELNVNALLLGDSALYLCASSLGRGGSTDTQYFGPGTRLTVL.